Each of the 22 T cell receptor beta chains below was sequenced from the same sample in a study of Tregs in tolerant kidney transplant recipients. The repertoire was sequenced with immunoSEQ multiplex PCR; TCRdb's copy has only in-frame clones and lacks some. The sample lists about 31,000 clones, 82% occurring once. Their antigens are not known. Material for sequencing was Tregs from blood cultured with allogeneic cells. These receptor sequences come from a human donor in good health.

The gene calls are TRBV27 and TRBJ1-2; tentative D call: TRBD1 (5 bases). CDR1 MNHEY and CDR2 SMNVEV come from the germline V gene (reference sequence). The V gene lost 4 bases and the J gene lost 2 bases, with 11 bases spanning the gap. The length of the CDR3 is 14 residues. The CDR3 region has the DNA TGTGCCAGCAGTTACAGGCAGTCAAACTATGGCTACACCTTC. Residues: CASSYRQSNYGYTF.

The genes are TRBV2 and TRBJ2-2; 10 bases are shared with TRBD2. CDR1 SNHLY and CDR2 FYNNEI come from the germline V gene. The CDR3 totals 19 residues. V lost 6 bases to trimming and J lost 5 bases; unmatched junction nucleotides: 18. CDR3 protein: CASSVPLSGGAGRTGELFF. The DNA for the CDR3 is TGTGCCAGCAGCGTCCCTCTAAGCGGGGGGGCAGGCCGGACCGGGGAGCTGTTTTTT.

The chain recombines TRBV7-9 with TRBJ1-2; TRBD1 aligns across 7 bases. The CDR3 consists of 17 residues. J was trimmed by 0 bases and V by 3 bases; bases with no gene match: 10. Per germline, CDR1 SEHNR and CDR2 FQNEAQ (reference sequence). In nucleotides, the CDR3 is TGTGCCAGCAGCTTGCCCAGGACAGGCGCCGCTAACTATGGCTACACCTTC. Protein product: CASSLPRTGAANYGYTF.

V is TRBV10-3 and J is TRBJ2-6; 16 nucleotides align to TRBD2. Trimming at V came to 4 bases and at J to 3 bases, leaving 9 bases not matched to a gene. Germline values: CDR1 ENHRY, CDR2 SYGVKD. The CDR3 sequence is 20 residues long. This CDR3 reads CAISAPPGLAGGRGANVLTF. DNA for the CDR3: TGTGCCATCAGTGCTCCTCCGGGACTAGCGGGGGGGCGTGGGGCCAACGTCCTGACTTTC.

V usage is TRBV7-2 and J usage is TRBJ2-3; 7 bases agree with TRBD2. The CDR3 is made up of 14 amino acids. The V gene's germline CDR1 is SGHTA and CDR2 FQGNSA. Trimming removed 4 bases from V and 1 base from J; junction bases left unmatched: 2. The CDR3 coding sequence is TGTGCCAGCAGCTCCGGACTAGGCACAGATACGCAGTATTTT. It translates to CASSSGLGTDTQYF.

The chain combines TRBV18 with TRBJ1-2, with D possibly being TRBD1 (5 bases). This CDR3 is built from 15 residues. Trimming took off 4 bases at V and 7 bases at J, with 19 bases between the two ends. The germline CDR1 and CDR2 sequences are KGHSH and LQKENI. The CDR3 region is CASSLGTVNDGGYTF. As DNA, the CDR3 is TGTGCCAGCTCACTTGGGACGGTGAATGATGGTGGCTACACCTTC.

The V call is TRBV2, the J call TRBJ1-3; D is undetermined. The CDR3 is made up of 14 amino acids. V was clipped by 7 bases and J by 0 bases, with 10 bases between them. Germline V gene lookup returns CDR1 SNHLY and CDR2 FYNNEI. The CDR3 nucleotides read TGTGCCAGCACGTTTCCGAGCTCTGGAAACACCATATATTTT. Protein product: CASTFPSSGNTIYF.

J is TRBJ1-6 and V is TRBV6-7; perhaps TRBD1 as D (5 bases). TRBV6-7 is filed as an ORF, its function uncertain. The CDR3 sequence is 13 residues long. Trimming cost V 6 bases and J 9 bases, with 12 bases left between them. CDR3: CASRGDVGSPLHF. In nucleotides, the CDR3 is TGTGCCAGCAGGGGGGACGTCGGTTCACCCCTCCACTTT.

V and J are TRBV2 and TRBJ1-2; D gene ambiguous. The CDR3 is 14 amino acids. V was clipped by 6 bases and J by 1 base, with 12 bases between them. CDR1 and CDR2 (germline): SNHLY, FYNNEI. The CDR3 DNA reads as TGTGCCAGCAGATGGGGAGTACTTAACTATGGCTACACCTTC. Translating it yields CASRWGVLNYGYTF.

The rearrangement uses TRBV21-1 and TRBJ2-6. TRBV21-1 is termed a pseudogene. The CDR3 has 18 residues. The CDR3 here is CASTLEIWRTSGANVLTF. CDR3 DNA sequence: TGTGCCAGCACCTTGGAAATATGGCGGACCTCTGGGGCCAACGTCCTGACTTTC.

This clone has just one count. J is TRBJ2-1 and V is TRBV5-1, with D perhaps matching TRBD1 or TRBD2 (5 bases each). This CDR3 is 13 amino acids long. From germline, CDR1 is SGHRS and CDR2 YFSETQ. V dropped 4 bases and J dropped 0 bases, with 5 bases sitting between them. The CDR3 here is CASSGGSYNEQFF. DNA for the CDR3: TGCGCCAGCAGCGGGGGCTCCTACAATGAGCAGTTCTTC.

This rearrangement joins TRBV10-1 to TRBJ2-3, with D tentatively TRBD2 (6 bases). The CDR3 spans 13 residues. V was trimmed by 8 bases and J by 4 bases, leaving 13 bases between them. CDR1 WNHNN and CDR2 SYGVQD come from the germline V gene (reference sequence). In DNA, the CDR3 is TGCGCCAGCTCAAGACCGGGGGCAGATACGCAGTATTTT. It encodes CASSRPGADTQYF.

This sequence joins TRBV19 and TRBJ1-5; 12 bases agree with TRBD1. Trimming cost V 5 bases and J 6 bases; bases outside gene matches: 17. Per the germline V gene, CDR1 is LNHDA and CDR2 is SQIVND (reference sequence). The CDR3 has 19 amino acids. In DNA, the CDR3 is TGTGCCAGTAGTTACCCAACATTGTGGGGACAGGGGGCTGGTCAGCCCCAGCATTTT. Protein: CASSYPTLWGQGAGQPQHF.

The chain employs TRBV5-6 and TRBJ2-1, with D unclear. Trimming took off 2 bases at V and 8 bases at J, with 11 bases between the two ends. Germline values: CDR1 SGHDT, CDR2 YYEEEE. CDR3 length equals 13 residues. The CDR3 protein is CASSFVSFDEQFF. In nucleotides, the CDR3 is TGTGCCAGCAGCTTTGTGTCCTTTGATGAGCAGTTCTTC.

The V call is TRBV27, the J call TRBJ1-1; 9 positions agree with TRBD1. The CDR3 loop spans 16 amino acids. CDR1 is MNHEY and CDR2 is SMNVEV in the germline V gene (reference sequence). V gave up 7 bases and J gave up 4 bases; unmatched junction bases: 13. Here the CDR3 DNA reads TGTGCCAGCACCCCCGGACAGGGGAGGTTGGGCACTGAAGCTTTCTTT. Amino acids: CASTPGQGRLGTEAFF.

This clone is a singleton in its sample. The chain has TRBV5-6 and TRBJ1-3; D remains unclear. The CDR3 runs to 16 residues. Trimming cost V 4 bases and J 3 bases, with 17 bases left between them. The germline V gene encodes CDR1 SGHDT and CDR2 YYEEEE. The CDR3 DNA is TGTGCCAGCAGCCCAACTGACGGAAACCGTGGAAACACCATATATTTT. It yields the protein CASSPTDGNRGNTIYF. Together with reference TRBV5-6 and TRBJ1-3, the CDR3 gives the full variable domain: DAGVTQSPTHLIKTRGQQVTLRCSPKSGHDTVSWYQQALGQGPQFIFQYYEEEERQRGNFPDRFSGHQFPNYSSELNVNALLLGDSALYLCASSPTDGNRGNTIYFGEGSWLTVV.

J is TRBJ2-3 and V is TRBV7-2, with D possibly being TRBD2 (5 bases). From germline, CDR1 is SGHTA and CDR2 FQGNSA. Trimming shortened V by 2 bases and J by 5 bases, and 14 bases separated the two germline ends. This CDR3 has 15 amino acids. CDR3 amino acids: CASSLSGHAGDTQYF. CDR3 DNA: TGTGCCAGCAGCTTAAGTGGGCATGCGGGAGATACGCAGTATTTT.

The V call is TRBV5-1, the J call TRBJ2-2; D not resolved. The germline V gene has CDR1 SGHRS and CDR2 YFSETQ. Trimming removed 0 bases from V and 6 bases from J, with 9 bases in between. The CDR3 is 14 residues long. Written as DNA, the CDR3 is TGCGCCAGCAGCTTGGCCTATCCCCCCGGGGAGCTGTTTTTT. Amino acid sequence: CASSLAYPPGELFF. Based on the CDR3 plus reference TRBV5-1 and TRBJ2-2, the full variable domain is KAGVTQTPRYLIKTRGQQVTLSCSPISGHRSVSWYQQTPGQGLQFLFEYFSETQRNKGNFPGRFSGRQFSNSRSEMNVSTLELGDSALYLCASSLAYPPGELFFGEGSRLTVL.

CDR3: CASSSPGLAQETQYF. CDR3 coding DNA: TGTGCCAGCAGCTCCCCAGGACTAGCGCAAGAGACCCAGTACTTC. The V and J genes are TRBV7-6 and TRBJ2-5, with 9 bases matching TRBD2. V shed 4 bases and J 2 bases; nucleotides not matched to a gene: 5. CDR3 size: 15 residues. Germline V lookup: CDR1 SGHVS, CDR2 FNYEAQ.

The chain uses TRBV5-6 and TRBJ2-2; possibly TRBD1 for D (6 bases). The CDR3 contains 14 residues. The germline V gene has CDR1 SGHDT and CDR2 YYEEEE. V lost 5 bases to trimming and J lost 6 bases, with 14 bases between them. The DNA for the CDR3 is TGTGCCAGCAGGAAGGAGACAGGTGCCGGGGAGCTGTTTTTT. Translation gives CASRKETGAGELFF. Filled out from reference TRBV5-6 and TRBJ2-2, the complete variable domain reads DAGVTQSPTHLIKTRGQQVTLRCSPKSGHDTVSWYQQALGQGPQFIFQYYEEEERQRGNFPDRFSGHQFPNYSSELNVNALLLGDSALYLCASRKETGAGELFFGEGSRLTVL.

V gene TRBV27 combines with J gene TRBJ1-4; D not resolved. The V and J ends lost 4 bases and 6 bases respectively, with 3 bases between them. Germline CDR1 reads MNHEY; CDR2 reads SMNVEV (reference sequence). The CDR3 is 11 residues long. For the CDR3, the DNA is TGTGCCAGCAGTTCCCATGAAAAACTGTTTTTT. Its translation: CASSSHEKLFF.

This chain joins TRBV27 and TRBJ2-4, with 10 bases that match TRBD1. The J segment lost 5 bases and the V segment lost 6 bases, leaving 1 base of the junction unmatched. CDR3 length: 13 residues. Germline V CDR1 and CDR2: MNHEY, SMNVEV (reference sequence). The CDR3, as DNA: TGTGCCAGCAGAGGGACAGGGGAAAACATTCAGTACTTC. It encodes CASRGTGENIQYF.